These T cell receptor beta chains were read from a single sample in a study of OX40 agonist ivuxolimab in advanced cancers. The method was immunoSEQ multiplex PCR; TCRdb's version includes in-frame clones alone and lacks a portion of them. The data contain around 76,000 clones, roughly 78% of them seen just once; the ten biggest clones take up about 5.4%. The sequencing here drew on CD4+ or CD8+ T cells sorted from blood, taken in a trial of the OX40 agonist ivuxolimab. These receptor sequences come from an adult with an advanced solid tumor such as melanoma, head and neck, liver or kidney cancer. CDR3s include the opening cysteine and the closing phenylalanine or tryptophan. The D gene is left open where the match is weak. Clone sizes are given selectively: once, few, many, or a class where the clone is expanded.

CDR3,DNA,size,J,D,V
CAISESEGGRGNTEAFF,TGTGCCATCAGTGAGTCTGAGGGGGGGCGAGGGAACACTGAAGCTTTCTTT,NA,TRBJ1-1,NA,TRBV10-3
CASSLDRKPYNEQFF,TGTGCCAGCAGTTTGGACAGGAAGCCATACAATGAGCAGTTCTTC,NA,TRBJ2-1,TRBD1,TRBV6-5
CASSLGDRVLGEQYF,TGCGCCAGCAGCTTGGGAGACAGGGTGTTGGGCGAGCAGTACTTC,NA,TRBJ2-7,TRBD1,TRBV5-1
CASSWAGGGYTF,TGCGCCAGCAGCTGGGCAGGGGGTGGCTACACCTTC,NA,TRBJ1-2,TRBD1,TRBV5-1
CASSLSRRGPDTQYF,TGTGCCAGCAGTTTATCGAGGCGGGGCCCAGATACGCAGTATTTT,NA,TRBJ2-3,NA,TRBV27
CASRLRGRANQPQHF,TGTGCCAGTAGGCTCCGGGGCAGGGCCAATCAGCCCCAGCATTTT,NA,TRBJ1-5,NA,TRBV19
CASSQRRDQPQHF,TGCGCCAGCAGCCAGCGGAGAGATCAGCCCCAGCATTTT,NA,TRBJ1-5,NA,TRBV4-3
CATSSLGGDYNSPLHF,TGTGCCACCAGCAGTTTGGGGGGCGACTATAATTCACCCCTCCACTTT,NA,TRBJ1-6,NA,TRBV28
CASSQETSGGANTQYF,TGCGCCAGCAGCCAAGAGACTAGCGGGGGGGCAAATACGCAGTATTTT,NA,TRBJ2-3,TRBD2,TRBV4-1
CASSLSGLHNEQFF,TGTGCCAGCTCATTAAGCGGGTTACACAATGAGCAGTTCTTC,NA,TRBJ2-1,NA,TRBV18
CASSLVAGSYGYTF,TGTGCCAGCAGCTTAGTAGCTGGGTCCTATGGCTACACCTTC,NA,TRBJ1-2,NA,TRBV7-8
CASSKGPQETQYF,TGTGCCAGCAGTAAGGGCCCCCAAGAGACCCAGTACTTC,few,TRBJ2-5,NA,TRBV2
CASSYGTANYGYTF,TGTGCCAGCAGTTACGGGACAGCTAACTATGGCTACACCTTC,NA,TRBJ1-2,TRBD1,TRBV6-6
CASSRLFTSGTGLSYEQYF,TGTGCCAGCAGCCGCCTGTTTACTAGCGGGACGGGCTTATCCTACGAGCAGTACTTC,once,TRBJ2-7,TRBD2,TRBV14
CASSVSALGEQYF,TGTGCCAGCAGTGTATCGGCGCTAGGCGAGCAGTACTTC,NA,TRBJ2-7,NA,TRBV2
CASCRGGICYNEQFF,TGTGCCAGCTGCCGGGGGGGAATTTGCTACAATGAGCAGTTCTTC,few,TRBJ2-1,TRBD2,TRBV6-1
CASSLGPRDTQYF,TGTGCCAGCAGCTTGGGGCCGAGGGATACGCAGTATTTT,NA,TRBJ2-3,NA,TRBV5-5
CASSDRLYGYTF,TGTGCCAGCAGTGATAGGCTCTATGGCTACACCTTC,few,TRBJ1-2,NA,TRBV2
CASSPGYNEQYF,TGTGCCAGCAGCCCAGGGTACAACGAGCAGTACTTC,NA,TRBJ2-7,NA,TRBV11-2
CASSPHLGTRNSPLHF,TGTGCCAGCAGTCCGCATCTGGGTACGAGAAATTCACCCCTCCACTTT,NA,TRBJ1-6,NA,TRBV28
CASSQDRKGSGNIQYF,TGCGCCAGCAGCCAAGATCGTAAGGGGTCAGGAAACATTCAGTACTTC,NA,TRBJ2-4,NA,TRBV4-1
CASSGLLQHARNTIYF,TGTGCCAGCAGCGGCCTGCTACAACACGCACGAAACACCATATATTTT,NA,TRBJ1-3,NA,TRBV21-1
CASSFTTSTSGRPHLAKNIQYF,TGCGCCAGCAGCTTCACTACCTCTACTAGCGGGAGACCTCATCTAGCCAAAAACATTCAGTACTTC,NA,TRBJ2-4,TRBD2,TRBV5-1
CASSLLRPGVGPIYF,TGTGCCAGCAGTTTGCTCAGGCCAGGTGTAGGACCCATATATTTT,NA,TRBJ1-3,NA,TRBV27
CASSLAGVTRSEQFF,TGTGCCAGCAGTTTAGCGGGAGTGACAAGGAGTGAGCAGTTCTTC,NA,TRBJ2-1,TRBD2,TRBV27
CASSQINRGEGYTF,TGCGCCAGCAGCCAAATTAACAGGGGAGAGGGCTACACCTTC,NA,TRBJ1-2,TRBD1,TRBV4-3
CASSRRSGSGFYNEQFF,TGTGCCAGTAGTCGTCGTAGCGGGAGTGGTTTCTACAATGAGCAGTTCTTC,NA,TRBJ2-1,TRBD2,TRBV19
CASRGTNEAEAFF,TGTGCCAGCAGAGGGACAAATGAGGCTGAAGCTTTCTTT,NA,TRBJ1-1,NA,TRBV6-4